Sequencing of this TCR beta chain was carried out in a study of blood T cell repertoires in COVID-19. About the research overall: PBMCs, B-cell-depleted T cells, or T cells provided the cDNA or gDNA that made up the material.

The study drew participants aged about 18 to 89 years from 20 to 30 US areas. Among Cohort 3 donors, those recovered had two negative PCRs, clearance, or symptom resolution. Some clones are missing from TCRdb's copy, which holds only in-frame ones; the method was immunoSEQ multiplex PCR. The sample gives more than 300,000 clones, about 88% of which show up once; more than 1% is in the top ten. The CDR3 extends over 15 amino acids. Germline V lookup: CDR1 LGHNA, CDR2 YNFKEQ. V was cut by 3 bases and J by 9 bases, with 15 bases left in between. This sequence joins TRBV4-2 and TRBJ1-6; weak D call: TRBD1 (6 bases). Sequenced: PBMCs or T cells enriched from blood (not recorded which). The source of this sequence is a woman under 30 who had recovered from COVID-19. In DNA, the CDR3 is TGTGCCAGCAGCCAGGAAACAGGGACCGCTTCACCCCTCCACTTT. It specifies CASSQETGTASPLHF.